The 25 T cell receptor beta chains reported below all come from one sample, sequenced in a study of blood T cell repertoires in COVID-19. Only in-frame clones appear in the TCRdb table, and some are missing; sequencing was by immunoSEQ multiplex PCR. The sample shows 280,000 or so clones, around 84% of them seen only once. The sequencing sample was made of PBMCs or T cells enriched from blood (not recorded which). These TCRs come from a woman aged 50 to 60 who had recovered from COVID-19.

V gene TRBV5-4 combines with J gene TRBJ2-5; D uncertain. The CDR3 runs 13 residues. CDR1 and CDR2 (germline): SGHNT, YYREEE (reference sequence). Trimming removed 4 bases at V and 4 bases at J, with 11 bases between. The CDR3 region is CASSQTRGETQYF. The CDR3 DNA reads TGTGCCAGCAGCCAAACACGCGGAGAGACCCAGTACTTC. The full variable domain, completed using reference TRBV5-4 and TRBJ2-5, is ETGVTQSPTHLIKTRGQQVTLRCSSQSGHNTVSWYQQALGQGPQFIFQYYREEENGRGNFPPRFSGLQFPNYSSELNVNALELDDSALYLCASSQTRGETQYFGPGTRLLVL.

This clone was counted once. V and J are TRBV30 and TRBJ1-4; D gene uncertain. V lost 0 bases and J lost 11, with 13 bases in between. The germline gives CDR1 GTSNPN, CDR2 SVGIG (reference sequence). The CDR3 contains 13 residues. CDR3 sequence reads: CAWSVQQRDKLFF. CDR3 nucleotide sequence: TGTGCCTGGAGTGTACAACAGAGAGACAAACTGTTTTTT.

This rearrangement joins TRBV12-3 or TRBV12-4 to TRBJ2-2, with D unresolved. V gave up 8 bases and J gave up 1 base, with 8 bases separating them. There are 13 residues in the CDR3. For the CDR3, the DNA is TGTGCCAGCTTACGTAGGAACACCGGGGAGCTGTTTTTT. Its translation: CASLRRNTGELFF.

The chain is built from TRBV6-5 and TRBJ2-7; D might be TRBD2 (5 bases). CDR1 and CDR2 (germline): MNHEY, SVGAGI. Between the trimmed V and J ends, which lost 7 bases and 4 bases, there was a span of 20 bases. The CDR3 contains 15 residues. CDR3 residues: CASKWKDRGVYEQYF. In nucleotides, the CDR3 is TGTGCCAGCAAATGGAAGGATCGGGGAGTGTACGAGCAGTACTTC.

The chain combines TRBV5-1 with TRBJ2-5, with 14 positions matching TRBD2. The CDR3 is 17 amino acids. After removal of 5 bases from V and 1 base from J, the junction contained 7 bases not matched to a gene. CDR1 and CDR2 (germline): SGHRS, YFSETQ. CDR3 DNA sequence: TGCGCCAGCAGGAGAGGGGGACTAGCGGGGGCCCAAGAGACCCAGTACTTC. Protein sequence: CASRRGGLAGAQETQYF.

The chain employs TRBV30 and TRBJ2-3; perhaps TRBD2 as D (5 bases). The V gene lost 0 bases and the J gene lost 6 bases, with 10 bases spanning the gap. The CDR3 sequence is 13 residues long. CDR1 and CDR2 from the germline V gene are GTSNPN and SVGIG (reference sequence). CDR3 sequence: CAWSVRGPDTQYF. The CDR3 nucleotides are TGTGCCTGGAGTGTAAGAGGGCCTGATACGCAGTATTTT.

This clone is a singleton in its sample. The sample holds other DNA sequences that translate to the same CDR3. J is TRBJ1-5 and V is TRBV7-2; D perhaps matches TRBD1 (6 bases). V was clipped by 0 bases and J by 0 bases, with 6 bases between them. The CDR3 spans 15 residues. CDR1 SGHTA and CDR2 FQGNSA come from the germline V gene. CDR3 in amino acids: CASSLATGSNQPQHF. CDR3 in DNA: TGTGCCAGCAGCTTAGCGACAGGTAGCAATCAGCCCCAGCATTTT.

CDR3 bases: TGTGCCAGTAGTATGAATCTGGGACAGATGTACGAGCAGTACTTC. Translation gives CASSMNLGQMYEQYF. The genes are TRBV19 and TRBJ2-7, with TRBD1 identical over 7 bases. V dropped 3 bases and J dropped 4; count of bases not matched to a gene: 9. CDR1 LNHDA and CDR2 SQIVND come from the germline V gene (reference sequence). The length of the CDR3 is 15 residues.

The chain recombines TRBV5-1 with TRBJ2-7; D gene ambiguous. This CDR3 region has 13 residues. Between the trimmed V and J ends, which lost 6 bases and 3 bases, there was a span of 13 bases. Germline assignment: CDR1 SGHRS and CDR2 YFSETQ. CDR3 nucleotide sequence: TGCGCCAGCATTTCCCCCGTAGACTACGAGCAGTACTTC. It encodes CASISPVDYEQYF.

The V gene is TRBV19, the J gene TRBJ2-2; 10 bases match TRBD1. V was pared by 11 bases and J by 0 bases, with 12 bases of the junction left unmatched. The CDR3 extends over 17 amino acids. Germline V gene sequence: CDR1 LNHDA, CDR2 SQIVND (reference sequence). The CDR3 DNA is TGTGCCTGCATAGGGACAGGGGATCCCACGAACACCGGGGAGCTGTTTTTT. Residues: CACIGTGDPTNTGELFF.

V usage is TRBV27 and J usage is TRBJ1-1; 8 bases match TRBD1. Germline CDR1 is MNHEY and CDR2 is SMNVEV (reference sequence). The CDR3 contains 17 residues. After removal of 10 bases from V and 1 base from J, the junction contained 17 bases not matched to a gene. Here the CDR3 reads CATKSPAPGQGNTEAFF. DNA for the CDR3: TGTGCCACCAAATCCCCAGCCCCCGGACAGGGGAACACTGAAGCTTTCTTT.

This clone appeared a single time. V is TRBV4-1 and J is TRBJ2-3, with D maybe TRBD2 (5 bases). The CDR3 loop spans 17 amino acids. Germline CDR1 MGHRA, CDR2 YSYEKL. V gave up 1 base and J gave up 0 bases, with 14 bases separating them. The CDR3 protein is CASSQVITGYSTDTQYF. CDR3 nucleotides: TGCGCCAGCAGCCAAGTAATTACGGGATATAGCACAGATACGCAGTATTTT.

The chain is built from TRBV27 and TRBJ2-7; 8 bases map to TRBD2. CDR3 size: 15 residues. The V segment lost 1 base and the J segment 5 bases; nucleotides outside the gene matches: 7. Germline CDR1 and CDR2: MNHEY and SMNVEV (reference sequence). As DNA, the CDR3 is TGTGCCAGCAGTTTATTGAGCGGGGGTGGCAACGAGCAGTACTTC. This codes for CASSLLSGGGNEQYF.

V and J are TRBV15 and TRBJ1-1; TRBD1 aligns across 7 bases. The CDR3 spans 13 residues. Trimming took 3 bases from V and 3 from J; bases not matched to a gene: 1. The V gene's germline CDR1 is LNHNV and CDR2 YYDKDF (reference sequence). CDR3 sequence reads: CATSSTGDTEAFF. The CDR3 region has the DNA TGTGCCACCAGCAGCACAGGGGACACTGAAGCTTTCTTT.

The CDR3 reads CASSLGDRGTIYF. For the CDR3, the DNA is TGTGCCAGCAGTTTAGGGGACAGGGGGACCATATATTTT. The gene calls are TRBV12-3 or TRBV12-4 and TRBJ1-3; 11 bases line up with TRBD1. Trimming removed 1 base from V and 10 bases from J; junction bases left unmatched: 0. The CDR3 consists of 13 residues.

This clone has just a few counts. The chain recombines TRBV11-3 with TRBJ2-7, with 7 bases matching TRBD2. The CDR3 is 12 amino acids. Germline V gene sequence: CDR1 SGHNT, CDR2 YENEEA. V lost 6 bases, J lost 3 bases, and 2 bases stayed unmatched. CDR3 DNA sequence: TGTGCCAGCAGTGGGGAGGGCTACGAGCAGTACTTC. Residues: CASSGEGYEQYF.

The chain joins TRBV13 to TRBJ2-7, with D possibly being TRBD2 (6 bases). Looked up from germline, CDR1 is PRHDT and CDR2 is FYEKMQ (reference sequence). V lost 4 bases and J 3 bases, leaving 7 bases between the germline ends. CDR3 length equals 12 residues. The CDR3 here is CASSSGLYEQYF. Written as DNA, the CDR3 is TGTGCCAGCAGCTCGGGACTCTACGAGCAGTACTTC.

The chain recombines TRBV2 with TRBJ1-2; TRBD1 agrees at 9 bases. There are 13 residues in the CDR3. Germline CDR1 SNHLY, CDR2 FYNNEI. V lost 6 bases, J lost 6 bases, and 5 bases stayed unmatched. The CDR3 nucleotides are TGTGCCAGCAGGGGACAGGGCTGGAATGGCTACACCTTC. It yields the protein CASRGQGWNGYTF.

This chain joins TRBV5-6 and TRBJ2-7; D is unclear. Trimming shortened V by 1 base and J by 13 bases, and 12 bases separated the two germline ends. Germline CDR1 and CDR2: SGHDT and YYEEEE. This CDR3 contains 11 residues. CDR3 in DNA: TGTGCCAGCAGCTTGTATCAGGAAACTTACTTC. Its protein product is CASSLYQETYF.

This chain uses TRBV5-6 with TRBJ1-1; D is unclear. Trimming removed 0 bases at V and 3 bases at J, with 15 bases between. Per germline, CDR1 SGHDT and CDR2 YYEEEE. The CDR3 runs to 16 residues. This CDR3 reads CASSLAAGQLDTEAFF. CDR3 DNA: TGTGCCAGCAGCTTGGCGGCGGGTCAGTTGGACACTGAAGCTTTCTTT.

The chain is built from TRBV5-1 and TRBJ2-2; D is perhaps TRBD1 (6 bases). The CDR3 covers 15 residues. Per the germline V gene, CDR1 is SGHRS and CDR2 is YFSETQ. With 0 bases removed from V and 5 bases from J, the gap between germline ends came to 11 bases. The CDR3 spells CASSLAAGVTGELFF. The CDR3 nucleotides are TGCGCCAGCAGCTTGGCGGCAGGGGTAACCGGGGAGCTGTTTTTT.

The chain combines TRBV5-1 with TRBJ1-3; 7 nucleotides match TRBD1. The CDR3 length is 17 residues. The trim removed 4 bases at V and 2 bases at J, leaving 12 bases unmatched. Per the germline V gene, CDR1 is SGHRS and CDR2 is YFSETQ. CDR3 sequence: CASSPLRQGVAGNTIYF. For the CDR3, the DNA is TGCGCCAGCAGCCCACTCCGACAGGGAGTTGCTGGAAACACCATATATTTT. The full variable domain, completed using reference TRBV5-1 and TRBJ1-3, is KAGVTQTPRYLIKTRGQQVTLSCSPISGHRSVSWYQQTPGQGLQFLFEYFSETQRNKGNFPGRFSGRQFSNSRSEMNVSTLELGDSALYLCASSPLRQGVAGNTIYFGEGSWLTVV.

This clone was observed a few times. This chain links TRBV15 with TRBJ1-1, with D hard to call. Germline-derived CDR1 and CDR2 are LNHNV and YYDKDF (reference sequence). This CDR3 has 15 residues. The germline V and J ends were trimmed by 3 bases and 1 base, with 12 bases remaining between them. The CDR3 DNA reads as TGTGCCACCAGCAGGAGGGTGGCTACGAACACTGAAGCTTTCTTT. Translating gives CATSRRVATNTEAFF.

This chain links TRBV30 with TRBJ1-2; 8 bases line up with TRBD1. The CDR3 runs to 10 residues. CDR1 and CDR2 from the germline V gene are GTSNPN and SVGIG (reference sequence). Trimming took 8 bases from V and 7 from J; bases not matched to a gene: 3. The DNA of the CDR3 is TGTGCCGCAGGGGGCTCTGGCTACACCTTC. Translating it yields CAAGGSGYTF. The full variable domain, in which reference TRBV30 and TRBJ1-2 provide the parts outside the CDR3, is SQTIHQWPATLVQPVGSPLSLECTVEGTSNPNLYWYRQAAGRGLQLLFYSVGIGQISSEVPQNLSASRPQDRQFILSSKKLLLSDSGFYLCAAGGSGYTFGSGTRLTVV.

A note on this clone: A clone one base away is much larger, so this may be a read error. The rearrangement links TRBV6-5 to TRBJ2-5; D may be TRBD2 (6 bases). This CDR3 spans 13 amino acids. Germline values: CDR1 MNHEY, CDR2 SVGAGI. Trimming cost V 2 bases and J 3 bases, with 7 bases left between them. This CDR3 is CASSYREKETQYF. In nucleotides, the CDR3 is TGTGCCAGCAGTTACCGGGAGAAAGAGACCCAGTACTTC.